The text below deals with one TCR beta chain. The table came from immunoSEQ multiplex PCR; TCRdb's copy has only in-frame clones and leaves some out. This sample yields 150,000 to 200,000 clones, of which around nine tenths are seen a single time; roughly 1.5% belongs to the top ten. This sample is part of a study of control samples from healthy donors and cancer patients. Germline assignment: CDR1 SGHTA and CDR2 FQGNSA. This CDR3 comprises 15 residues. With 2 bases clipped from V and 6 bases from J, the junction kept 9 bases outside the gene matches. The V call is TRBV7-2, the J call TRBJ2-7; 8 positions agree with TRBD2. The receptor comes from a man aged 30 to 45 in good health. The sequenced sample was blood. The CDR3 DNA sequence: TGTGCCAGCAGCTTATATAGCGGGGAAATGGGCGAGCAGTACTTC. Translated: CASSLYSGEMGEQYF.